This T cell receptor beta chain was identified during a study of vaccination effects on CD4 cells after COVID-19. Looking at the study overall: Samples were taken post-vaccine, and their median timing was 72 days after the second dose.

Comments on this clone: As yet, its antigen is unknown.

When around 10 days of culture had elapsed, CD4+ T cells were isolated. Two doses of BNT162b2 or mRNA-1273 vaccine were administered to participants. Vaccinated participants had no history of SARS-CoV-2 infection and tested negative for nucleocapsid antibodies. IL-2 medium supplanted half the medium on days 3 and 7. V was clipped by 3 bases and J by 3 bases; unmatched bases: 4. Germline CDR1 is GTSNPN and CDR2 is SVGIG (reference sequence). CDR3 size: 15 residues. Libraries were prepared by immunoSEQ multiplex PCR; TCRdb keeps only in-frame clonotypes and omits some of them. The sample gives about 57,000 clones, 78% of which show up once; approximately 4.5% is in the top ten. Study findings and constraints: Late post-vaccination, clones induced by infection and those induced by vaccine underwent marked clonal contraction.

This TCR came from a human donor who received a COVID-19 vaccine. Sequenced here: CD4+ T cells from PBMCs cultured without peptide, sampled after COVID-19 vaccination. This chain uses TRBV30 with TRBJ2-5; 13 nucleotides line up with TRBD2. Here the CDR3 DNA reads TGTGCCTGGAGGGGCGGACTAGCGGGAGAAGAGACCCAGTACTTC. Encoded protein: CAWRGGLAGEETQYF.